The 5 T cell receptor beta chains below come from one sample, sequenced in a study of blood T cell repertoires in COVID-19. Profiling relied on immunoSEQ multiplex PCR, and the TCRdb table lists in-frame clones only, not all of them. Of a few hundred thousand clones listed, about 90% are singletons. The material sequenced was peripheral blood. The origin of the receptors is a woman in her 30s with COVID-19, enrolled during active disease.

This chain connects TRBV15 to TRBJ2-1; the match to TRBD2 covers 7 bases. The CDR3 runs 18 residues. V lost 0 bases and J lost 2; bases outside the gene matches: 10. Germline lookup yields CDR1 LNHNV and CDR2 YYDKDF (reference sequence). Here the CDR3 reads CATSRDTIVGTTYNEQFF. For the CDR3, the DNA is TGTGCCACCAGCAGAGATACTATCGTGGGGACTACCTACAATGAGCAGTTCTTC. The whole variable domain, remainder taken from reference TRBV15 and TRBJ2-1, is DAMVIQNPRYQVTQFGKPVTLSCSQTLNHNVMYWYQQKSSQAPKLLFHYYDKDFNNEADTPDNFQSRRPNTSFCFLDIRSPGLGDTAMYLCATSRDTIVGTTYNEQFFGPGTRLTVL.

This clone appeared once. The rearrangement uses TRBV7-9 and TRBJ2-1, with D possibly TRBD2 on 6 matching bases. Trimming cost V 5 bases and J 0 bases, with 23 bases left between them. Per the germline V gene, CDR1 is SEHNR and CDR2 is FQNEAQ (reference sequence). The CDR3 is made up of 19 amino acids. CDR3 region: CASSPLGVRDLSSYNEQFF. The CDR3 coding sequence is TGTGCCAGCAGCCCGCTTGGCGTCAGGGACTTAAGCTCCTACAATGAGCAGTTCTTC.

The V gene is TRBV6-7, the J gene TRBJ2-7, with 10 bases fitting TRBD1. TRBV6-7 is reported as an ORF; its role is uncertain. This CDR3 has 16 residues. After removal of 5 bases from V and 3 bases from J, the junction contained 10 bases not matched to a gene. DNA for the CDR3: TGTGCCAGCAGTACTCCGGGACAGGGGAATCTCTACGAGCAGTACTTC. It is translated as CASSTPGQGNLYEQYF.

This clone was seen only once. J is TRBJ2-7 and V is TRBV10-3; maybe TRBD1 (8 bases). Trimming stripped 6 bases from V and 3 bases from J, with 18 bases between. Per germline, CDR1 ENHRY and CDR2 SYGVKD. CDR3 size: 15 residues. CDR3 DNA sequence: TGTGCCATCAGCCTAGGACAGGGACTATTCTACGAGCAGTACGTC. Its protein product is CAISLGQGLFYEQYV.

V and J are TRBV19 and TRBJ2-5; 7 nucleotides match TRBD1. V was pared by 5 bases and J by 2 bases, with 8 bases of the junction left unmatched. Per the germline V gene, CDR1 is LNHDA and CDR2 is SQIVND (reference sequence). The CDR3 has 15 amino acids. The CDR3 DNA reads TGTGCCAGTAGTTTTTCGACAGGGATTCAAGAGACCCAGTACTTC. Its translation is CASSFSTGIQETQYF.